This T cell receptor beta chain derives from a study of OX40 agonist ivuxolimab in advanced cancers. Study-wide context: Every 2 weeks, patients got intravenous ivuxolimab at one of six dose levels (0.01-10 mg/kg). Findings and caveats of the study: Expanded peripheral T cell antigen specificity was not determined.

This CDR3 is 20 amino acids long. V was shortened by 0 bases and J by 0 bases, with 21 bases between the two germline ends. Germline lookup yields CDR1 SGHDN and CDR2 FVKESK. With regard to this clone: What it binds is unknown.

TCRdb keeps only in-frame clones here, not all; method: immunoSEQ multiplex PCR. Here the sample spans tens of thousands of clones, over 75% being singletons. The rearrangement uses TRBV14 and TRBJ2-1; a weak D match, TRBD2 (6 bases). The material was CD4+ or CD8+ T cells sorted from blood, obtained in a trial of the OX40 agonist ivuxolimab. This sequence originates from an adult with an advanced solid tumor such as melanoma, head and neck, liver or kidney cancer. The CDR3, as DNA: TGTGCCAGCAGCCAAGAAAGGGGACTTCTGCGGCGGAGCTCCTACAATGAGCAGTTCTTC. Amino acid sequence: CASSQERGLLRRSSYNEQFF.